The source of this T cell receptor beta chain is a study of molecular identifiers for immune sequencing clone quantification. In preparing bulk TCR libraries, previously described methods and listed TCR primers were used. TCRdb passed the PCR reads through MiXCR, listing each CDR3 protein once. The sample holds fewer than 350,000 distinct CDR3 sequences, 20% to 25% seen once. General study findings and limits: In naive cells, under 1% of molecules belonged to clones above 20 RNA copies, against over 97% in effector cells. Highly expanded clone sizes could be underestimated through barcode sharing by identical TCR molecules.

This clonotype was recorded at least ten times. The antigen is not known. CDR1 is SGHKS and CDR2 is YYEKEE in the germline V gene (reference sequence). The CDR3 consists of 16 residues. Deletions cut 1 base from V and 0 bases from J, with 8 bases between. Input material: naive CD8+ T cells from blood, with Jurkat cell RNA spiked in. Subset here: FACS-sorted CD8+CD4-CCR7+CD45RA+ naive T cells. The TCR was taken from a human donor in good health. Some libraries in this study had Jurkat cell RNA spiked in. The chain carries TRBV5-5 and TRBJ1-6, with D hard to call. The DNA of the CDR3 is TGTGCCAGCAGCTTGTTTGGGAGCTCCTATAATTCACCCCTCCACTTT. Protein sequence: CASSLFGSSYNSPLHF.